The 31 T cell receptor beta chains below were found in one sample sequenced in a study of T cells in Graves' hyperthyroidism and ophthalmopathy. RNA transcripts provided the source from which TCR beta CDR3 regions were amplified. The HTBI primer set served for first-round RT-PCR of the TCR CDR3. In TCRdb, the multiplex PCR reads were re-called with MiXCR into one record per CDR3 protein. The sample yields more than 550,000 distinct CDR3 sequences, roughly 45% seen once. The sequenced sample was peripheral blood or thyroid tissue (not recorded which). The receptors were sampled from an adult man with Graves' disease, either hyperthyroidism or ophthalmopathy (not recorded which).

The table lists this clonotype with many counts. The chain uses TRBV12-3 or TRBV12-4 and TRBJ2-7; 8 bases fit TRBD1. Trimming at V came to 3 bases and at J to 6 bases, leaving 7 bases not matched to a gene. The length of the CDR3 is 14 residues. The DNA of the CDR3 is TGTGCCAGCAGTTTTAGGGCAGGGGGCGGCGAGCAGTACTTC. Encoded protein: CASSFRAGGGEQYF.

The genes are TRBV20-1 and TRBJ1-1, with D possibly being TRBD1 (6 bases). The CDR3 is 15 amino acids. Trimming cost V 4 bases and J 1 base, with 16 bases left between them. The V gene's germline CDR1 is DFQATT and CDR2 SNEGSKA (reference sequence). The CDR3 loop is CSATEDSWGNTEAFF. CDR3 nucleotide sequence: TGCAGTGCTACCGAGGACAGTTGGGGGAACACTGAAGCTTTCTTT.

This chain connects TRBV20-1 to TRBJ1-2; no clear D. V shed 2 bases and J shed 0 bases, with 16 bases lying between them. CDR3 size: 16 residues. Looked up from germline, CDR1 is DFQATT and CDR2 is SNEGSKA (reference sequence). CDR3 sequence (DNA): TGCAGTGCTAGATCCGGAAGAACCGGACCTAACTATGGCTACACCTTC. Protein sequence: CSARSGRTGPNYGYTF.

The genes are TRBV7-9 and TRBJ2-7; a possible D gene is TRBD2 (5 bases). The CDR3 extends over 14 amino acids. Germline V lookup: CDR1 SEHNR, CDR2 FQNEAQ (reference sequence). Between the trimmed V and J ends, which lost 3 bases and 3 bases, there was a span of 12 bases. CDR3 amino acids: CASSLVSADYEQYF. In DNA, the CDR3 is TGTGCCAGCAGCTTGGTTAGCGCGGACTACGAGCAGTACTTC.

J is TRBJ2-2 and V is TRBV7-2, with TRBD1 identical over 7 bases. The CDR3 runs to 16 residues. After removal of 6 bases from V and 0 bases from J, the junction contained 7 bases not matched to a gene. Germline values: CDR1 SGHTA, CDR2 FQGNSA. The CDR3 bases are TGTGCCAGCAGTCCCTGGACAGGATCGAACACCGGGGAGCTGTTTTTT. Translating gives CASSPWTGSNTGELFF.

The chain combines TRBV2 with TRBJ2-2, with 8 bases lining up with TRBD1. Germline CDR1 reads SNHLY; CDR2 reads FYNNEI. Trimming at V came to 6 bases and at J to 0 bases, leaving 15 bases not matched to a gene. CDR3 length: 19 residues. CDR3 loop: CASRYRTGTSSSNTGELFF. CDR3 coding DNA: TGTGCCAGCAGGTATAGGACAGGGACCTCGTCCTCGAACACCGGGGAGCTGTTTTTT.

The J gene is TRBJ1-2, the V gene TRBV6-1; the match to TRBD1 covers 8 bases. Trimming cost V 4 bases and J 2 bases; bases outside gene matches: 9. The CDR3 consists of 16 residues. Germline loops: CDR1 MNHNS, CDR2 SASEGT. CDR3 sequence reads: CASSGGGRTGNYGYTF. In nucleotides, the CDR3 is TGTGCCAGCAGTGGAGGGGGGAGGACAGGGAACTATGGCTACACCTTC.

The CDR3 region is CSARPGQGANQPQHF. The CDR3, as DNA: TGCAGTGCTAGACCCGGACAGGGGGCGAATCAGCCCCAGCATTTT. V usage is TRBV20-1 and J usage is TRBJ1-5; 11 bases line up with TRBD1. Germline-derived CDR1 and CDR2 are DFQATT and SNEGSKA (reference sequence). V lost 2 bases, J lost 4 bases, and 4 bases stayed unmatched. This CDR3 is 15 amino acids long.

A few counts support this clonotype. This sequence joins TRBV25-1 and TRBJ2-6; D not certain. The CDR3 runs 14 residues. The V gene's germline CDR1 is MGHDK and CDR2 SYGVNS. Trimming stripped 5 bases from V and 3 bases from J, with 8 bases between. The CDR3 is CASSLEYGANVLTF. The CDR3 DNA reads TGTGCCAGCAGTCTAGAATATGGGGCCAACGTCCTGACTTTC.

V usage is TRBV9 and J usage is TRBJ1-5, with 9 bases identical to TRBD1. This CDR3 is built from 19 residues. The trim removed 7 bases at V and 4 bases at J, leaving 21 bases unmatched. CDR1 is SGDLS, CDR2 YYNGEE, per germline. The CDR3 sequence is CASSPSGTGLVRGNQPQHF. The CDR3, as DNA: TGTGCCAGCTCACCTTCCGGGACAGGGCTTGTACGAGGAAATCAGCCCCAGCATTTT.

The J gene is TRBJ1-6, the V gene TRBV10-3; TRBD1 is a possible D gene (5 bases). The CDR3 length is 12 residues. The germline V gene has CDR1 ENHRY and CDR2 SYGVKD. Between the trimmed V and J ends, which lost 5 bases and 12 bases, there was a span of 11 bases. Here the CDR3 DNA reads TGTGCCATCAGTTCCAGGGTACAACCCCTCCACTTT. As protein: CAISSRVQPLHF.

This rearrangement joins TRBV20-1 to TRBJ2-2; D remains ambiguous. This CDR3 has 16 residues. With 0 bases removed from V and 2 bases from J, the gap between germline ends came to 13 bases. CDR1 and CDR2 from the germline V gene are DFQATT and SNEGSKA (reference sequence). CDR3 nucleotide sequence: TGCAGTGCTAGAGATTTAAGACCGGGCAACACCGGGGAGCTGTTTTTT. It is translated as CSARDLRPGNTGELFF.

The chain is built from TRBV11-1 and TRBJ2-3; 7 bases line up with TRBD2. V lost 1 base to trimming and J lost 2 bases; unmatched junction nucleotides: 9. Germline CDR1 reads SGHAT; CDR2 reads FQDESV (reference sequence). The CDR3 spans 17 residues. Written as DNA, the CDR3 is TGTGCCAGCAGCTTAGTCCGTAGCGGGCCTACCACAGATACGCAGTATTTT. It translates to CASSLVRSGPTTDTQYF. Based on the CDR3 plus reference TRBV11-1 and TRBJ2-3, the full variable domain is EAEVAQSPRYKITEKSQAVAFWCDPISGHATLYWYRQILGQGPELLVQFQDESVVDDSQLPKDRFSAERLKGVDSTLKIQPAELGDSAMYLCASSLVRSGPTTDTQYFGPGTRLTVL.

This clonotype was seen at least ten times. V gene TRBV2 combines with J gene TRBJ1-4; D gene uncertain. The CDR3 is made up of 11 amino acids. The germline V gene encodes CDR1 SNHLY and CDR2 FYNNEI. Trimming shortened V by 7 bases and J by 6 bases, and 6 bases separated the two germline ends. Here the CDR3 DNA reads TGTGCCAGCATGATGGATGAAAAACTGTTTTTT. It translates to CASMMDEKLFF.

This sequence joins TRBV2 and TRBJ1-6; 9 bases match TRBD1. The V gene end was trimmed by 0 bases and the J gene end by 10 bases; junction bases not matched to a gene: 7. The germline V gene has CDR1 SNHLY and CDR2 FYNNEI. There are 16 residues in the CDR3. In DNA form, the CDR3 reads TGTGCCAGCAGTGAAGCCTCCGGGACAGGGAGCTCACCCCTCCACTTT. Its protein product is CASSEASGTGSSPLHF.

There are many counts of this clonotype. CDR3 region: CASSLALAGADEQYF. The DNA for the CDR3 is TGTGCCAGCAGCTTAGCCCTAGCGGGAGCTGACGAGCAGTACTTC. The V gene is TRBV7-9, the J gene TRBJ2-7, with 10 bases that match TRBD2. CDR1 SEHNR and CDR2 FQNEAQ come from the germline V gene (reference sequence). J was trimmed by 5 bases and V by 0 bases; bases with no gene match: 4. The CDR3 consists of 15 residues.

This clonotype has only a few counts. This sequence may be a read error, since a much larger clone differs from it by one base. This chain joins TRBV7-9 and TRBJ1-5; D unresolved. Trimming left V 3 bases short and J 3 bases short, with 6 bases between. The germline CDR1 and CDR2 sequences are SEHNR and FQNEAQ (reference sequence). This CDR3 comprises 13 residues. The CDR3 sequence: CASSLEDNQPQHF. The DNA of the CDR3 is TGTGCCAGCAGCTTGGAGGACAATCAGCCCCAGCATTTT.

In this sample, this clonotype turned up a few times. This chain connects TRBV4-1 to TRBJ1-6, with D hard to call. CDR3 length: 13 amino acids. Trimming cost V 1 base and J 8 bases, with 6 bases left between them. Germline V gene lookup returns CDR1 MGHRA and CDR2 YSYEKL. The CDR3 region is CASSQVEDSPLHF. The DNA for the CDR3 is TGCGCCAGCAGCCAAGTGGAGGATTCACCCCTCCACTTT.

The chain's CDR3 is CSASGKTSGSGEQYF. CDR3 in DNA: TGCAGTGCTAGCGGCAAGACTAGCGGGAGTGGCGAGCAGTACTTC. This chain connects TRBV20-1 to TRBJ2-7; the match to TRBD2 covers 12 bases. Germline CDR1 is DFQATT and CDR2 is SNEGSKA (reference sequence). The length of the CDR3 is 15 residues. Trimming took 3 bases from V and 6 from J; bases not matched to a gene: 9.

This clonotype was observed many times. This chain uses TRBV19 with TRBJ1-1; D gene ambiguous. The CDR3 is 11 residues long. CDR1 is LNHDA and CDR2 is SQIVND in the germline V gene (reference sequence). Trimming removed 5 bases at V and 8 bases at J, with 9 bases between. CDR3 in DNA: TGTGCCAGTAGTGACGGGCGGGAAGCTTTCTTT. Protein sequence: CASSDGREAFF.

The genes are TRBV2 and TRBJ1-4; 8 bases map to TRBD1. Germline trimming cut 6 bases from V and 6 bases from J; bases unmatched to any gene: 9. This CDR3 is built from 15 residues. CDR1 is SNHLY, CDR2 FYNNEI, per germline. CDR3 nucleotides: TGTGCCAGCAGCCTCAGGACAGGGAATTATGAAAAACTGTTTTTT. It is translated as CASSLRTGNYEKLFF.

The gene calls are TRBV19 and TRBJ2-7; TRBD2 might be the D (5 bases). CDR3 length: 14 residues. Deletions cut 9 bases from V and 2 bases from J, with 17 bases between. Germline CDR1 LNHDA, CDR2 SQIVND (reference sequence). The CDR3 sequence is CASSPGEKTYEQYF. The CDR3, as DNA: TGTGCCAGCTCGCCCGGGGAAAAGACCTACGAGCAGTACTTC. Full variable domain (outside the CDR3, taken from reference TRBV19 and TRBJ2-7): DGGITQSPKYLFRKEGQNVTLSCEQNLNHDAMYWYRQDPGQGLRLIYYSQIVNDFQKGDIAEGYSVSREKKESFPLTVTSAQKNPTAFYLCASSPGEKTYEQYFGPGTRLTVT.

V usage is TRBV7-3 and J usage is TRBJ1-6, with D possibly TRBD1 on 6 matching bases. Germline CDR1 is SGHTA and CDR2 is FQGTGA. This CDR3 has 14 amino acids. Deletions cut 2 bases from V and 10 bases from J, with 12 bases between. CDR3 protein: CASSLQGIGSPLHF. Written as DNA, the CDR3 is TGTGCCAGCAGCTTACAGGGGATCGGGTCACCCCTCCACTTT.

The CDR3 sequence: CSHRISYEQYF. For the CDR3, the DNA is TGCAGCCACAGGATCTCCTACGAGCAGTACTTC. This chain joins TRBV29-1 and TRBJ2-7, with D perhaps matching TRBD1 (5 bases). V shed 8 bases and J shed 0 bases, with 8 bases lying between them. This CDR3 is built from 11 residues. Germline values: CDR1 SQVTM, CDR2 ANQGSEA.

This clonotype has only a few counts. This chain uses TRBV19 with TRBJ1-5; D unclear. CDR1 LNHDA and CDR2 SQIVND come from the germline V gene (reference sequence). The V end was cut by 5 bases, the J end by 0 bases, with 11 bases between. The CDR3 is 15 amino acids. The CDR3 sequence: CASSVGQDSNQPQHF. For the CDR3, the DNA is TGTGCCAGTAGTGTCGGCCAGGATAGCAATCAGCCCCAGCATTTT.

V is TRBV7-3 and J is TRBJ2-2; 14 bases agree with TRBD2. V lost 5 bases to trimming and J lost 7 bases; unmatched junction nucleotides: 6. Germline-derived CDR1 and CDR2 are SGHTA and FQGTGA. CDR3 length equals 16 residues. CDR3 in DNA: TGTGCCAGCAGCATAGGACTAGCGGGAGGAGACGGGGAGCTGTTTTTT. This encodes CASSIGLAGGDGELFF.

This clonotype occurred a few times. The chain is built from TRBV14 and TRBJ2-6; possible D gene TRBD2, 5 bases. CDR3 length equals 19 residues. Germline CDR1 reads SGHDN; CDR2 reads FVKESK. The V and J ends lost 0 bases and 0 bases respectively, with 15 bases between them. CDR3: CASSQDYGGLSSGANVLTF. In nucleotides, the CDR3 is TGTGCCAGCAGCCAAGACTACGGCGGGTTATCCTCTGGGGCCAACGTCCTGACTTTC.

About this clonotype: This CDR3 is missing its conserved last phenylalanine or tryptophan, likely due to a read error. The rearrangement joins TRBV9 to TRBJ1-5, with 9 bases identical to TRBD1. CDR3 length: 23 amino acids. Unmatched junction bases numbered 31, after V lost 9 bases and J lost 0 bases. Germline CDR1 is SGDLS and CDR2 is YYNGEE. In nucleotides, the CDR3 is TGTGCCACCAGTGATTTGCAAATGGGGGGACAGGGACGTCAAGCGGATAGCAATCAGCCCCAGCATTCT. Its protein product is CATSDLQMGGQGRQADSNQPQHS.

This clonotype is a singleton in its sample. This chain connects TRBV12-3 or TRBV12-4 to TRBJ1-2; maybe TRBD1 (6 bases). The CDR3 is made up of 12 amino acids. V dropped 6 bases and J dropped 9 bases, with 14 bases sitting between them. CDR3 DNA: TGTGCCAGCAGACAAGACAGGTGGAGCTACACCTTC. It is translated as CASRQDRWSYTF.

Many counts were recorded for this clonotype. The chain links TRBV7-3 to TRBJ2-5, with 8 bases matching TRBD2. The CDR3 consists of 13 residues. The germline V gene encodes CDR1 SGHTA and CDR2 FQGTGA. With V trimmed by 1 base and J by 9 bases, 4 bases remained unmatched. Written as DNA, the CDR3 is TGTGCCAGCAGCTTAATGGGTAGCGGGGCCCAGTACTTC. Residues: CASSLMGSGAQYF.

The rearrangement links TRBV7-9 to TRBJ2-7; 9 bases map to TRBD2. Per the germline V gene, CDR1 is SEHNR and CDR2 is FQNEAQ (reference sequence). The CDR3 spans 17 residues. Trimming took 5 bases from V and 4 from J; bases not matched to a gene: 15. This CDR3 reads CASSLGLASGIGYEQYF. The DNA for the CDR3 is TGTGCCAGCAGCCTAGGGCTGGCTAGCGGGATAGGGTACGAGCAGTACTTC. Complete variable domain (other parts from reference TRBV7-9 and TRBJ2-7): DTGVSQNPRHKITKRGQNVTFRCDPISEHNRLYWYRQTLGQGPEFLTYFQNEAQLEKSRLLSDRFSAERPKGSFSTLEIQRTEQGDSAMYLCASSLGLASGIGYEQYFGPGTRLTVT.